These T cell receptor beta chains were read from a single sample in a study of blood T cell repertoires in COVID-19. Using immunoSEQ multiplex PCR, the repertoire was profiled, and TCRdb retains in-frame clones only, with some absent. Of 65,000 to 75,000 clones listed, roughly nine tenths are singletons. The sequenced sample was peripheral blood. Receptors originate from a man aged 45 to 65 with active COVID-19. Both conserved end residues are trimmed from each CDR3.

v_gene,CDR3aa
TRBV29-1,SVGTDINSPLH
TRBV7-9,ASSRDSTYEQY
TRBV15,ATSSYRDRNFLGVTEAF
TRBV27,ASSSPGLMNTEAF
TRBV19,ASRTGAPNTGELF
TRBV4-3,ASSKTTGGQGNTEAF
TRBV21-1,ASSKGPGLAEKHQETQY
TRBV11-3,ASSPGTGGNYGYT
TRBV7-2,ASSGRLAGVRTDTQY
TRBV11-2,ASSLRTFYEQY
TRBV30,AWSVRRTGEGFSQPQH
TRBV5-1,ASSLSLAGLGEQY
TRBV19,ASRPWTGMNTEAF
TRBV5-1,ASRPQGVSEKLF
TRBV11-2,ASSLGTPLYGYT
TRBV9,ASSVVAASYNEQF
TRBV3-1/TRBV3-2,ASSQSSWAGEETQY
TRBV7-9,ASRRTNYNEQF
TRBV11-2,ASSSAGGVYEQY
TRBV25-1,ASSEWRGRQETQY
TRBV5-1,ASNVAGGPSAEQY
TRBV3-1/TRBV3-2,ASSQDPSGGPIDTQY
TRBV12-3/TRBV12-4,ASSRLGNTIY
TRBV20-1,SASSLAGQNTGELF
TRBV11-1,ASSSDNEQF
TRBV18,ASSYGQGSQPQH
TRBV9,ASSENYDRRGETQY
TRBV16,ASSRQTNYGYT
TRBV7-8,ASSLGSGIDTQY
TRBV19,ASNPFAEGGYT
TRBV7-9,ASSLNRGGNEKLF
TRBV6-6,ASSSGLLTDTQY
TRBV3-1/TRBV3-2,ASSQEGQGQETQY
TRBV5-4,ASSFGTVGTEAF
TRBV18,ASRDSPHEQY
TRBV6-4,ASSTGLAGNEQF
TRBV6-2/TRBV6-3,ASSKIAGARDTQY
TRBV7-2,ASSLPGGVTRNEQF
TRBV2,ASGSRGSGYNEQF
TRBV15,ATSRDQVAGELF